This note documents a single TCR beta chain sequence. The record originates from a study of radiotherapy plus CTLA-4 blockade in lung cancer. Sequencing used immunoSEQ multiplex PCR; TCRdb keeps in-frame clones, though not all of them. In the table there are under 90,000 clones, more than 70% of which are singletons. The CDR3 loop spans 16 amino acids. The chain is built from TRBV12-1 and TRBJ1-2; the D call of TRBD1 is as the table states it, not checked on the DNA. TRBV12-1 is recorded as a pseudogene. Specimen: peripheral blood, collected from a patient treated with radiotherapy plus ipilimumab. The TCR was taken from a human donor with non-small cell lung cancer that progressed on radiotherapy plus ipilimumab. The CDR3, as DNA: TGTGCCAGCAGCTCCCGGACAGGGAACGAGGGCTATGGCTACACCTTC. Translation: CASSSRTGNEGYGYTF.